This record concerns one TCR beta chain sequence. Its antigen is unknown. The record originates from a study of cytomegalovirus exposure and HLA in healthy donors. Study results and caveats: Associated with cytomegalovirus, according to the listing, were around 160 TCR beta chains. According to a later analysis, TCR clusters from the first cohort tended to co-occur in the 120 or so validation repertoires.

Separate from the approximately 600-subject first cohort was the roughly 130-subject validation cohort, to which the donors belonged. Germline trimming cut 3 bases from V and 4 bases from J; bases unmatched to any gene: 14. From germline, CDR1 is SGHRS and CDR2 YFSETQ. CDR3 length: 19 residues. This table comes from immunoSEQ multiplex PCR, and its TCRdb copy is limited to in-frame clones, with some not included. The sample shows roughly 200,000 clones, roughly three quarters of them seen only once. This chain uses TRBV5-1 with TRBJ2-1; 12 bases map to TRBD2. The sequencing input was PBMCs. This TCR derives from a woman aged 25 to 39 in good health and CMV-seronegative. The CDR3 spells CASSSIGGAGTSGYNEQFF. CDR3 DNA sequence: TGCGCCAGCAGCTCAATAGGGGGCGCTGGGACTAGCGGGTACAATGAGCAGTTCTTC.